This TCR beta chain derives from a study of blood T cell repertoires in COVID-19. Study background: Specimens from acute and convalescent COVID-19 originated in the United States, Italy and Spain. Nucleic acid was either cDNA or gDNA, and it came from T cells, B-cell-depleted T cells, or PBMCs.

Original processing methods: Reference gene primer amplification gave nucleated cell count estimates. Method: immunoSEQ multiplex PCR; TCRdb's copy keeps in-frame clones and lacks some. The DNA was the basis for D and trimming; V, J and clone size are from that table. Found here are approximately 250,000 clones, roughly 88% of them singletons; the top ten hold around 2.4%. This CDR3 spans 14 amino acids. The V gene's germline CDR1 is WSHSY and CDR2 SAAADI. Trimming removed 6 bases from V and 6 bases from J; junction bases left unmatched: 10. This receptor was taken from a man aged 40-50 years who had recovered from COVID-19. The rearrangement uses TRBV10-2 and TRBJ2-7; TRBD1 agrees at 8 bases. The sample was peripheral blood. This CDR3 reads CASRSTRGLAEQYF. The CDR3, as DNA: TGCGCCAGCAGATCCACCAGGGGGCTGGCCGAGCAGTACTTC.